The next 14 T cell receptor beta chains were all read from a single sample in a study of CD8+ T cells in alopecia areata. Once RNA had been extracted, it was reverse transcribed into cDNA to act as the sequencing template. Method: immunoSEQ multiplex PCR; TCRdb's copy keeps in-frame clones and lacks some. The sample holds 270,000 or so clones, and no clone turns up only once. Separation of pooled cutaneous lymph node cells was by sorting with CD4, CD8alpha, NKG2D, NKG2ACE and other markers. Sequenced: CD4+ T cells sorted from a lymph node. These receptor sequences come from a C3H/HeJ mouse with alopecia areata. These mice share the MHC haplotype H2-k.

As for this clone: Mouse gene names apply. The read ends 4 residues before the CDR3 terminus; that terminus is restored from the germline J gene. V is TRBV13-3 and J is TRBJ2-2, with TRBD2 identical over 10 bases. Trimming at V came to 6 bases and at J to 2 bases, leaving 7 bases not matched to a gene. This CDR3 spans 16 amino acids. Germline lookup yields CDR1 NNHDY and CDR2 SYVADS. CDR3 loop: CASITPGLGNTGQLYF. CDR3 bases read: TGTGCCAGCATTACTCCGGGACTGGGGAACACCGGG.

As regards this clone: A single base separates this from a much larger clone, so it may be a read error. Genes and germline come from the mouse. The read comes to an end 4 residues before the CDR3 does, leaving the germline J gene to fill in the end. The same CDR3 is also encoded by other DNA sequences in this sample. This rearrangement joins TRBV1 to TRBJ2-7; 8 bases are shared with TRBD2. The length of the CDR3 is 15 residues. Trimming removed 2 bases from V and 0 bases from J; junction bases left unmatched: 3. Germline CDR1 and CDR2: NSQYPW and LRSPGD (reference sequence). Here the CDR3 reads CTCSALGGSSYEQYF. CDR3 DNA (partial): TGCACCTGCAGTGCATTGGGGGGGAGCTCCTAT. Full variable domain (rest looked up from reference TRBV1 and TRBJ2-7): VTLLEQNPRWRLVPRGQAVNLRCILKNSQYPWMSWYQQDLQKQLQWLFTLRSPGDKEVKSLPGADYLATRVTDTELRLQVANMSQGRTLYCTCSALGGSSYEQYFGPGTRLTVL.

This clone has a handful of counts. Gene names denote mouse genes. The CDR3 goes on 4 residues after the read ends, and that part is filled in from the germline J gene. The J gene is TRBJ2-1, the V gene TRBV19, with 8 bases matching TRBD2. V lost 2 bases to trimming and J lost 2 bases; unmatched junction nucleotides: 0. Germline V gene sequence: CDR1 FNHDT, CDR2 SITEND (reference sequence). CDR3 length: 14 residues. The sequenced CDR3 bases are TGTGCCAGCAGTATGGACTGGGACTATGCT. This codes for CASSMDWDYA. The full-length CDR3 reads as CASSMDWDYAEQFF.

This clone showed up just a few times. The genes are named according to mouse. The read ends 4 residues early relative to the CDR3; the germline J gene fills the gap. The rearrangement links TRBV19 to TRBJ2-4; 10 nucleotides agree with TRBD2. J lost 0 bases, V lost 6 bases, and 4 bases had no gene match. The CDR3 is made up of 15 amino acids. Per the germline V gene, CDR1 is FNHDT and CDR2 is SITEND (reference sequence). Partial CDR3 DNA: TGTGCCAGCAAAGGACTGGGGGTTAGTCAAAAC. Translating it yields CASKGLGVSQN. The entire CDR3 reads CASKGLGVSQNTLYF.

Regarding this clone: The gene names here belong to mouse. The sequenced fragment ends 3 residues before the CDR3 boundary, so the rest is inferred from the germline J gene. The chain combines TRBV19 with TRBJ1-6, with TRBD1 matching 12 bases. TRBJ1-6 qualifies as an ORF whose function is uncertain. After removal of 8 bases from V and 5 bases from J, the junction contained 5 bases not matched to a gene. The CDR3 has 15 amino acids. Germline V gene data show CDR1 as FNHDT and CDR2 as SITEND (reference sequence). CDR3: CASRRDRGHNSPLYF. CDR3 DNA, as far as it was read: TGTGCCAGTCGTAGGGACAGGGGGCATAATTCGCCC.

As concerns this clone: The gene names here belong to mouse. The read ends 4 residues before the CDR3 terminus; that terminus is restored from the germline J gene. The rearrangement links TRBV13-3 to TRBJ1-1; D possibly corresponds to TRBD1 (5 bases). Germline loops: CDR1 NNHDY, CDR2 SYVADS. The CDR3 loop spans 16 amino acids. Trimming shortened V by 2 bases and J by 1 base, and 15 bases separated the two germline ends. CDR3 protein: CASSDRRQGRNTEVFF. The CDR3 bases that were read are TGTGCCAGCAGTGACAGGAGGCAGGGAAGGAACACA.

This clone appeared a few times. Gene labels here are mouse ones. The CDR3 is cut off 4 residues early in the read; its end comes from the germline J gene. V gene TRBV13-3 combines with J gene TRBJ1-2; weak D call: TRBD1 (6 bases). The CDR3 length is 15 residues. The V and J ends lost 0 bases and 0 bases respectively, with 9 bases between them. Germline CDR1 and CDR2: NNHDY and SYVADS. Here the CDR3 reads CASSDGGTSNSDYTF. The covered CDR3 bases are TGTGCCAGCAGTGATGGGGGGACATCAAACTCC.

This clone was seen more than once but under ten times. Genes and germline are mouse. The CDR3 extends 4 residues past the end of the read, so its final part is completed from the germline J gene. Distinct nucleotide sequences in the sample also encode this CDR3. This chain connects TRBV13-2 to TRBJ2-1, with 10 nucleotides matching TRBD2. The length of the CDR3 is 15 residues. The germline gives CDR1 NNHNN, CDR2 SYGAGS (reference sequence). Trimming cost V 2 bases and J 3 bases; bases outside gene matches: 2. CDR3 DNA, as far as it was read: TGTGCCAGCGGTGACCGGGACTGGGGCTATGCT. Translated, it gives CASGDRDWGYA. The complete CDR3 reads CASGDRDWGYAEQFF.

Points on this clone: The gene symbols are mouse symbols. The CDR3 here is CTCSASGLGEDTQYF. The covered CDR3 bases are TGCACCTGCAGTGCATCGGGACTGGGGGAAGAC. The chain is built from TRBV1 and TRBJ2-5; 11 nucleotides agree with TRBD2. The read ends 4 residues before the CDR3 terminus; that terminus is restored from the germline J gene. The germline CDR1 and CDR2 sequences are NSQYPW and LRSPGD (reference sequence). CDR3 length: 15 amino acids.

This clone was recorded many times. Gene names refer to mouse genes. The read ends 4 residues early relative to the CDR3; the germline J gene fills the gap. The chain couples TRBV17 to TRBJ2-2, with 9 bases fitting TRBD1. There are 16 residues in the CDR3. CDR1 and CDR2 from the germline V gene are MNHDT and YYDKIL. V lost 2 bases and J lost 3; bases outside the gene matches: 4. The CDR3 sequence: CASSRRDREDTGQLYF. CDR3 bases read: TGTGCTAGCAGTAGAAGGGACAGGGAGGACACCGGG.

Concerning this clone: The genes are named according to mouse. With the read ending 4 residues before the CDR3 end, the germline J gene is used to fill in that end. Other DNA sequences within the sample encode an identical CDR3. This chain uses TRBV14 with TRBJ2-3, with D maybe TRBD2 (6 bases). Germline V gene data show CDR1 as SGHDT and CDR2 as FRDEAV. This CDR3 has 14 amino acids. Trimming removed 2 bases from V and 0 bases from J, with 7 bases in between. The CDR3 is CASSLGGSAETLYF. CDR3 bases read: TGTGCCAGCAGTTTGGGGGGTAGTGCAGAA.

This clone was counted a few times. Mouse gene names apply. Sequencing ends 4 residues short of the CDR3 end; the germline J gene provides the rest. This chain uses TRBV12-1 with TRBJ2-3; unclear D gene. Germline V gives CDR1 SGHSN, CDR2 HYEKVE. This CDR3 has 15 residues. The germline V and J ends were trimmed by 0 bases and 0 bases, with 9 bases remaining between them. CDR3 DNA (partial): TGTGCCAGCTCTCTCGATCACAATAGTGCAGAA. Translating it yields CASSLDHNSAE. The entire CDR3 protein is CASSLDHNSAETLYF.

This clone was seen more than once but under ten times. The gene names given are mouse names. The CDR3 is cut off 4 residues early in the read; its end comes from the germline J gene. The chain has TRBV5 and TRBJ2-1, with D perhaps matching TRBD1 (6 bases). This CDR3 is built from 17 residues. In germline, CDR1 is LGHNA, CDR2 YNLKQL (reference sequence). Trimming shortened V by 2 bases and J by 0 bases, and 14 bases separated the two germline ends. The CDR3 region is CASSQIRDTNNYAEQFF. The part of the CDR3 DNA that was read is TGTGCCAGCAGCCAAATCCGGGACACAAATAACTATGCT.

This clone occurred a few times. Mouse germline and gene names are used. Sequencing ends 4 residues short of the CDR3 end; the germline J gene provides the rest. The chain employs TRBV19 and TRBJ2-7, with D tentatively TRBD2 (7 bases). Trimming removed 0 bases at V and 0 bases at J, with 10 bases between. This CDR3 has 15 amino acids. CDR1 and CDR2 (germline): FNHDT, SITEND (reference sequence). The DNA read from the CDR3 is TGTGCCAGCAGTATAGAGGGGGGGGACTCCTAT. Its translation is CASSIEGGDSY. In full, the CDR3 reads CASSIEGGDSYEQYF.